This T cell receptor (beta chain) was found in a study of a mutant IDH1 vaccine in newly diagnosed glioma. Study summary: All eight of the vaccinations patients received fell in weeks 1, 3, 5, 7, 11, 15, 19 and 23. Before enrollment, patients got radiotherapy alone, temozolomide alone, or mostly the combination. Following radiotherapy alone, or alongside temozolomide cycles, vaccination was started after an interval of 4-6 weeks. Among treated patients, around 60% were male and roughly 40% female, and mean age was 40.4 years.

Sequenced by immunoSEQ multiplex PCR; TCRdb stores in-frame clones only, minus some. The sample holds some 130,000 clones, just under 80% seen once. In this sample, this clone turned up a few times. Its antigen is unknown. Time point in this sample: week 11, during vaccination. Topical imiquimod was applied with each vaccine dose, which held 300 ug of mutant IDH1 20-mer peptide. This TCR came from a middle-aged man with glioma. The sequencing here drew on PBMCs, taken from a glioma patient whose treatment included an IDH1 peptide vaccine.

The CDR3 DNA follows: TGTGCCAGTAGTAAATTAGGGGGCTCCTACAATGAGCAGTTCTTC. It specifies CASSKLGGSYNEQFF. This chain uses TRBV19 with TRBJ2-1; a possible D gene is TRBD1 (6 bases). V lost 4 bases to trimming and J lost 0 bases, with 10 bases between them. The CDR3 has 15 residues. Germline CDR1 is LNHDA and CDR2 is SQIVND (reference sequence).